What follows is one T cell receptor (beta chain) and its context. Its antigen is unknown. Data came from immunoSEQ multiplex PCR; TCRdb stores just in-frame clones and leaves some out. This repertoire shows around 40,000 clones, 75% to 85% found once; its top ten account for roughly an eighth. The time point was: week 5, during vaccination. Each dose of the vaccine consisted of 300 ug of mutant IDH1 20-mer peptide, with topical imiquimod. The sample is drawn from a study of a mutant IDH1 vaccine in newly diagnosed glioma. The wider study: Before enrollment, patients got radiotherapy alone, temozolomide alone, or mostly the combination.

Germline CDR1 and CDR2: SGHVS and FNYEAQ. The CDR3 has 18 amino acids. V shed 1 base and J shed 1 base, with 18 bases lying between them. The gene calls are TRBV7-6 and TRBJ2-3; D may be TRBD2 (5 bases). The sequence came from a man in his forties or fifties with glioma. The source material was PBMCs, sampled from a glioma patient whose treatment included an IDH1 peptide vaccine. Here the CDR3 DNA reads TGTGCCAGCAGCTTAGGGGTTATGAGAGGGCGACGCACAGATACGCAGTATTTT. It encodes CASSLGVMRGRRTDTQYF.